This paragraph reports one T cell receptor beta chain. Its antigen remains unknown. This specimen comes from a study of cytomegalovirus exposure and HLA in healthy donors. Study-level information: A previous analysis identified around 120 million unique TCR beta sequences derived from roughly 190 million T cells. Early release data held 85 million to 95 million unique TCRs from HLA-typed donors.

This CDR3 is 17 amino acids long. V lost 5 bases and J lost 3; bases outside the gene matches: 12. CDR1 and CDR2 (germline): SEHNR, FQNEAQ (reference sequence). Points from the study as a whole: Earlier results showed most TCR beta V segments being productive about 90% or about 30% of the time.

Amplification used 60 Vbeta primers and 13 Jbeta primers. The table came from immunoSEQ multiplex PCR; TCRdb's copy has only in-frame clones and leaves some out. This table has roughly 170,000 clones, about 80% appearing once. The sequence was collected from a young woman in good health and CMV-seronegative. J is TRBJ2-5 and V is TRBV7-9; 10 bases align to TRBD2. The sample comprised PBMCs. Here the CDR3 reads CASSPGAASGGKETQYF. CDR3 in DNA: TGTGCCAGCAGCCCCGGGGCGGCTAGCGGGGGCAAAGAGACCCAGTACTTC.